This paragraph reports one TCR beta chain. This sample is drawn from a study of blood T cell repertoires in COVID-19. Assignment of participants to cohorts was predicated upon participant-reported clinical history. Trimming stripped 4 bases from V and 0 bases from J, with 13 bases between. There are 15 residues in the CDR3. Germline V gene lookup returns CDR1 SGDLS and CDR2 YYNGEE. This table comes from immunoSEQ multiplex PCR, and its TCRdb copy is limited to in-frame clones, with some not included. The sample holds 200,000 to 250,000 clones, 90% seen once. The J gene is TRBJ1-1, the V gene TRBV9, with D possibly TRBD1 on 6 matching bases. Source material: PBMCs or T cells enriched from blood (not recorded which). This sequence originates from a man in his fifties who had been exposed to COVID-19. CDR3 protein: CASSIGGTMNTEAFF. The CDR3 DNA is TGTGCCAGCAGCATAGGGGGGACTATGAACACTGAAGCTTTCTTT.